The 22 T cell receptor beta chains listed next were all sequenced from one sample in a study of Ad26.COV2.S vaccination and SARS-CoV-2 variants (dated by TCRdb to 2020 to 2022). According to the study, the label for this sample's treatment or condition signals: over 15 received Ad26.COV2.S at low or high dose, single or two shots; several received placebo; per-sample allocation not given. Repertoires of vaccine and placebo recipients were sequenced from samples taken on day 63 after the first injection. The method was the immunoSEQ multiplex PCR assay. The table comes from immuneACCESS by way of TCRdb, which keeps in-frame sequences with V and J called. Part of the clones is missing from these tables; in studies checked, under half for an unresolved V gene and the rest for unknown reasons. For this sample there are 200,000 to 250,000 clones; around 87% appear just once. Clones ranked in the top ten supply about 11% of the sample.

This material consisted of peripheral blood, taken in a trial of Ad26.COV2.S vaccine versus placebo. All receptors derive from a person aged 18-65 years who received the Ad26.COV2.S COVID-19 vaccine or a placebo.

The chain couples TRBV10-3 to TRBJ2-7; a weak D match, TRBD2 (6 bases). V was pared by 2 bases and J by 6 bases, with 14 bases between. CDR3 length: 14 residues. CDR1 is ENHRY, CDR2 SYGVKD, per germline. The CDR3 sequence: CAISENYEGGEQYF. DNA for the CDR3: TGTGCCATCAGTGAGAACTACGAGGGAGGCGAGCAGTACTTC.

The rearrangement uses TRBV5-1 and TRBJ2-1; 9 nucleotides agree with TRBD1. Germline CDR1 reads SGHRS; CDR2 reads YFSETQ. The CDR3 runs to 15 residues. V lost 4 bases and J lost 5; bases outside the gene matches: 7. CDR3 DNA sequence: TGCGCCAGCAGCATCGGGACAGGGACGAACAATGAGCAGTTCTTC. The encoded protein is CASSIGTGTNNEQFF. Combining the CDR3 with reference TRBV5-1 and TRBJ2-1 gives the whole variable domain KAGVTQTPRYLIKTRGQQVTLSCSPISGHRSVSWYQQTPGQGLQFLFEYFSETQRNKGNFPGRFSGRQFSNSRSEMNVSTLELGDSALYLCASSIGTGTNNEQFFGPGTRLTVL.

The rearrangement joins TRBV29-1 to TRBJ2-2, with TRBD2 identical over 12 bases. Unmatched junction bases numbered 3, after V lost 6 bases and J lost 4 bases. Germline V gene lookup returns CDR1 SQVTM and CDR2 ANQGSEA. The CDR3 has 14 residues. CDR3 DNA: TGCAGCGTAGGGGGACTAGCGGGCACCGGGGAGCTGTTTTTT. Protein product: CSVGGLAGTGELFF.

V usage is TRBV18 and J usage is TRBJ1-3, with 9 bases identical to TRBD1. The germline gives CDR1 KGHSH, CDR2 LQKENI. The CDR3 totals 15 residues. After removal of 3 bases from V and 3 bases from J, the junction contained 3 bases not matched to a gene. This chain's CDR3 is CASSPGQGIGNTIYF. The CDR3, as DNA: TGTGCCAGCTCACCGGGACAGGGAATTGGAAACACCATATATTTT.

By sample share, this clone is medium-sized. J is TRBJ2-6 and V is TRBV7-9; D not resolved. V lost 1 base, J lost 1 base, and 8 bases lay in between. The length of the CDR3 is 16 residues. The V gene's germline CDR1 is SEHNR and CDR2 FQNEAQ (reference sequence). The DNA of the CDR3 is TGTGCCAGCAGCTTAGAGGTCCGATCTGGGGCCAACGTCCTGACTTTC. It is translated as CASSLEVRSGANVLTF.

The V gene is TRBV18, the J gene TRBJ1-4; D not certain. Germline values: CDR1 KGHSH, CDR2 LQKENI. V dropped 1 base and J dropped 7 bases, with 10 bases sitting between them. This CDR3 has 14 amino acids. CDR3 region: CASSPQGRGEKLFF. CDR3 DNA sequence: TGTGCCAGCTCACCACAGGGTCGGGGTGAAAAACTGTTTTTT.

The rearrangement uses TRBV12-3 or TRBV12-4 and TRBJ1-5, with D possibly TRBD1 on 5 matching bases. This CDR3 spans 12 amino acids. Trimming took off 6 bases at V and 15 bases at J, with 18 bases between the two ends. The CDR3 bases are TGTGCCAGCAGCTCCTGGGGACTCCCGTCGCATTTT. Its translation is CASSSWGLPSHF.

This clone came up once. The chain links TRBV25-1 to TRBJ2-5; 12 nucleotides match TRBD2. V lost 4 bases to trimming and J lost 5 bases; unmatched junction nucleotides: 11. The CDR3 is 17 amino acids. The germline V gene has CDR1 MGHDK and CDR2 SYGVNS. This CDR3 reads CASSGARTSGNGETQYF. The CDR3 DNA reads as TGTGCCAGCAGTGGGGCCCGGACTAGCGGGAACGGGGAGACCCAGTACTTC.

This chain uses TRBV21-1 with TRBJ1-1; the table's D call, TRBD1, was not checked against the DNA. TRBV21-1 is annotated as a pseudogene. The CDR3 spans 14 residues. CDR3 in amino acids: CASSPPDRGGEAFF. The CDR3 DNA reads as TGTGCCAGCAGCCCACCGGACAGGGGAGGTGAAGCTTTCTTT.

The V and J genes are TRBV6-6 and TRBJ2-3; no firm D call. Germline values: CDR1 MNHNY, CDR2 SVGAGI (reference sequence). The V gene lost 2 bases and the J gene lost 2 bases, with 8 bases spanning the gap. This CDR3 has 14 amino acids. Here the CDR3 DNA reads TGTGCCAGCAGTTACGGCCAGATCACAGATACGCAGTATTTT. Its translation: CASSYGQITDTQYF.

The genes are TRBV6-2 or TRBV6-3 and TRBJ2-3; no firm D call. This CDR3 is 13 amino acids long. V was cut by 5 bases and J by 2 bases, with 8 bases left in between. Germline lookup yields CDR1 MNHEY and CDR2 SVGEGT. The CDR3 protein is CASSDPHTDTQYF. CDR3 DNA sequence: TGTGCCAGCAGTGACCCCCACACAGATACGCAGTATTTT.

The chain carries TRBV27 and TRBJ1-4, with D possibly matching TRBD1 (6 bases). Germline CDR1 MNHEY, CDR2 SMNVEV (reference sequence). V was clipped by 5 bases and J by 5 bases, with 18 bases between them. The CDR3 has 16 amino acids. CDR3 loop: CASSPRTVRGNEKLFF. As DNA, the CDR3 is TGTGCCAGCAGTCCCCGGACAGTGAGGGGGAATGAAAAACTGTTTTTT.

This clone was seen just once. The rearrangement uses TRBV6-5 and TRBJ2-7; D possibly matches TRBD1 or TRBD2 (5 bases each). The CDR3 is 13 residues long. Germline CDR1 and CDR2: MNHEY and SVGAGI. The germline V and J ends were trimmed by 10 bases and 0 bases, with 13 bases remaining between them. Written as DNA, the CDR3 is TGTGCCACTCGGGACCTACTCTCCTACGAGCAGTACTTC. Translation: CATRDLLSYEQYF.

This clone is a singleton in its sample. J is TRBJ2-3 and V is TRBV5-1, with 8 bases aligning to TRBD2. Germline V gene lookup returns CDR1 SGHRS and CDR2 YFSETQ. V shed 4 bases, J shed 3 bases, and the junction held 13 bases outside the gene matches. The CDR3 has 17 residues. The CDR3 DNA follows: TGCGCCAGCAGCATACCCCCGGGACTAGTAGGAACAGATACGCAGTATTTT. Translating it yields CASSIPPGLVGTDTQYF. The complete variable domain, with remaining parts taken from reference TRBV5-1 and TRBJ2-3, reads KAGVTQTPRYLIKTRGQQVTLSCSPISGHRSVSWYQQTPGQGLQFLFEYFSETQRNKGNFPGRFSGRQFSNSRSEMNVSTLELGDSALYLCASSIPPGLVGTDTQYFGPGTRLTVL.

The rearrangement links TRBV5-4 to TRBJ2-7; 10 nucleotides match TRBD1. The V segment lost 4 bases and the J segment 3 bases; nucleotides outside the gene matches: 7. The CDR3 covers 15 residues. Germline V gives CDR1 SGHNT, CDR2 YYREEE (reference sequence). The CDR3 nucleotides are TGTGCCAGCAGCCCGACGCGGGACAGGGGCTACGAGCAGTACTTC. It specifies CASSPTRDRGYEQYF. The entire variable domain, with the rest obtained from reference TRBV5-4 and TRBJ2-7, is as follows: ETGVTQSPTHLIKTRGQQVTLRCSSQSGHNTVSWYQQALGQGPQFIFQYYREEENGRGNFPPRFSGLQFPNYSSELNVNALELDDSALYLCASSPTRDRGYEQYFGPGTRLTVT.

This chain connects TRBV19 to TRBJ2-7; 9 bases line up with TRBD1. CDR3 length equals 16 residues. Germline-derived CDR1 and CDR2 are LNHDA and SQIVND (reference sequence). J was trimmed by 2 bases and V by 6 bases; bases with no gene match: 11. This chain's CDR3 is CASSPTGTGRPYEQYF. The CDR3 DNA reads as TGTGCCAGTAGCCCCACAGGGACAGGGAGACCCTACGAGCAGTACTTC.

The chain recombines TRBV4-2 with TRBJ2-2; 8 nucleotides agree with TRBD2. V shed 4 bases and J 1 base; nucleotides not matched to a gene: 8. CDR3 size: 17 residues. Germline CDR1 reads LGHNA; CDR2 reads YNFKEQ. The CDR3 region is CASSPRLAGWNTGELFF. CDR3 nucleotides: TGTGCCAGCAGCCCTCGATTAGCGGGGTGGAACACCGGGGAGCTGTTTTTT.

The chain recombines TRBV5-6 with TRBJ2-7, with D possibly being TRBD1 (5 bases). Per germline, CDR1 SGHDT and CDR2 YYEEEE. Between the trimmed V and J ends, which lost 5 bases and 2 bases, there was a span of 23 bases. The CDR3 loop spans 17 amino acids. CDR3 in amino acids: CASSGGAAPAPPYEQYF. CDR3 bases: TGTGCCAGCAGTGGTGGGGCGGCCCCTGCCCCCCCCTACGAGCAGTACTTC.

The chain carries TRBV5-6 and TRBJ2-7; D unclear. The CDR3 is 14 residues long. The germline gives CDR1 SGHDT, CDR2 YYEEEE. The V end was cut by 2 bases, the J end by 0 bases, with 9 bases between. CDR3 region: CASSFSYPSYEQYF. As DNA, the CDR3 is TGTGCCAGCAGCTTTTCATACCCCTCCTACGAGCAGTACTTC.

This clone came up once. The V gene is TRBV19, the J gene TRBJ1-6; D is uncertain. Germline lookup yields CDR1 LNHDA and CDR2 SQIVND (reference sequence). Deletions cut 2 bases from V and 7 bases from J, with 6 bases between. The CDR3 has 13 amino acids. Here the CDR3 reads CASSIRENSPLHF. Here the CDR3 DNA reads TGTGCCAGTAGTATACGTGAGAATTCACCCCTCCACTTT. The entire variable domain, with the rest obtained from reference TRBV19 and TRBJ1-6, is as follows: DGGITQSPKYLFRKEGQNVTLSCEQNLNHDAMYWYRQDPGQGLRLIYYSQIVNDFQKGDIAEGYSVSREKKESFPLTVTSAQKNPTAFYLCASSIRENSPLHFGNGTRLTVT.

The CDR3, as DNA: TGCAGTGCTAGTACCCCATTCTCGGATCAGCCCCAGCATTTT. It specifies CSASTPFSDQPQHF. The chain couples TRBV20-1 to TRBJ1-5; unclear D gene. Trimming left V 3 bases short and J 5 bases short, with 14 bases between. This CDR3 is built from 14 residues. Germline V gene lookup returns CDR1 DFQATT and CDR2 SNEGSKA (reference sequence).

V is TRBV19 and J is TRBJ1-3; TRBD1 aligns across 10 bases. The germline V gene has CDR1 LNHDA and CDR2 SQIVND (reference sequence). J lost 2 bases, V lost 4 bases, and 5 bases had no gene match. The CDR3 consists of 16 residues. The CDR3 DNA follows: TGTGCCAGTAGTACCGGGACAGGGGTGACTGGAAACACCATATATTTT. Translated, it gives CASSTGTGVTGNTIYF.